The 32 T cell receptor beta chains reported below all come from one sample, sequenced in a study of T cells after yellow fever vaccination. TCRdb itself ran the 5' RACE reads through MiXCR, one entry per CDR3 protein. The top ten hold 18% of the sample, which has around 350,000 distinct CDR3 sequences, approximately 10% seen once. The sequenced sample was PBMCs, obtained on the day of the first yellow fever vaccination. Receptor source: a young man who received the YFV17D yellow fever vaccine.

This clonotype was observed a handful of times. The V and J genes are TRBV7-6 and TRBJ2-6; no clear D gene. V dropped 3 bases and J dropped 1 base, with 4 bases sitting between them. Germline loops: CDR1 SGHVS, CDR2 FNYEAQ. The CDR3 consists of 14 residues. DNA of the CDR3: TGTGCCAGCAGCTTTAGATCTGGGGCCAACGTCCTGACTTTC. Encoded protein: CASSFRSGANVLTF.

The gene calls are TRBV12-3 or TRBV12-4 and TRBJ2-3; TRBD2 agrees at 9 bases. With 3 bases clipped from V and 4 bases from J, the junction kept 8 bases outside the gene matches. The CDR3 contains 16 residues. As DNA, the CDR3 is TGTGCCAGCAGTTTTTGGGGCGGGGGGGCCGCAGATACGCAGTATTTT. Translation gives CASSFWGGGAADTQYF.

The CDR3 loop is CASSFPAGGGDEQYF. In DNA form, the CDR3 reads TGCGCCAGCAGTTTCCCCGCAGGGGGCGGCGACGAGCAGTACTTC. The chain has TRBV5-1 and TRBJ2-7; 8 bases align to TRBD1. Trimming cost V 5 bases and J 5 bases; bases outside gene matches: 12. Germline loops: CDR1 SGHRS, CDR2 YFSETQ. The CDR3 length is 15 residues. The full variable domain, rest sourced from reference TRBV5-1 and TRBJ2-7, is KAGVTQTPRYLIKTRGQQVTLSCSPISGHRSVSWYQQTPGQGLQFLFEYFSETQRNKGNFPGRFSGRQFSNSRSEMNVSTLELGDSALYLCASSFPAGGGDEQYFGPGTRLTVT.

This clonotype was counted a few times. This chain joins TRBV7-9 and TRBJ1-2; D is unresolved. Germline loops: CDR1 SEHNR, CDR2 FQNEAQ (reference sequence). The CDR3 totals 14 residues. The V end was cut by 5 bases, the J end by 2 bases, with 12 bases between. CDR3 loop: CASSRSGFNYGYTF. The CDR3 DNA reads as TGTGCCAGCAGCAGATCCGGGTTCAACTATGGCTACACCTTC.

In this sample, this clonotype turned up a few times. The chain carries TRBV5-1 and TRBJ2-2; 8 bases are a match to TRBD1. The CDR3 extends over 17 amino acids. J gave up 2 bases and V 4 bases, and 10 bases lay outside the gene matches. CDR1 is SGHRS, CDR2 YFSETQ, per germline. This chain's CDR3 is CASSRTRGTGNTGELFF. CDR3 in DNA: TGCGCCAGCAGCAGGACCCGCGGGACAGGAAACACCGGGGAGCTGTTTTTT.

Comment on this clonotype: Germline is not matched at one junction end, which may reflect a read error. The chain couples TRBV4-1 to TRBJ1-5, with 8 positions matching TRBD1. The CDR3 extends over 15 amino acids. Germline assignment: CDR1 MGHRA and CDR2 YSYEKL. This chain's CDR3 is CASSEQGVSHQPQHF. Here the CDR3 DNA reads TGCGCCAGCAGCGAACAGGGGGTTAGCCATCAGCCCCAGCATTTT.

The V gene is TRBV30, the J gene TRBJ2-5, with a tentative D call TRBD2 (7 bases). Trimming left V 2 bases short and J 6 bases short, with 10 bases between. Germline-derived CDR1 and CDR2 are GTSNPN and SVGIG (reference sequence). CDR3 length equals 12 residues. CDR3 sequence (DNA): TGTGCCTGGAGTCGGGGGGCACAGACCCAGTACTTC. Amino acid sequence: CAWSRGAQTQYF.

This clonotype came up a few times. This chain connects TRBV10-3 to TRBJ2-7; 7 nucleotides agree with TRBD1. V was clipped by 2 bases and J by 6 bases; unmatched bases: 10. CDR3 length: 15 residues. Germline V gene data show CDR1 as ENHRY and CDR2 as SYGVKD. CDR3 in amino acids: CAISEISRDSGEQYF. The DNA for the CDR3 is TGTGCCATCAGTGAGATCAGCAGGGACAGTGGCGAGCAGTACTTC.

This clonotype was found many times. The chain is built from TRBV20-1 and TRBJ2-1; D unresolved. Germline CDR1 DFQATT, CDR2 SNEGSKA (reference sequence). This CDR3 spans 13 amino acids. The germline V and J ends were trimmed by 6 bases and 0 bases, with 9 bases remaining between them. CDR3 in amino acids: CSAQLSSYNEQFF. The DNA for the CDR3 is TGCAGTGCCCAGTTGAGCTCCTACAATGAGCAGTTCTTC.

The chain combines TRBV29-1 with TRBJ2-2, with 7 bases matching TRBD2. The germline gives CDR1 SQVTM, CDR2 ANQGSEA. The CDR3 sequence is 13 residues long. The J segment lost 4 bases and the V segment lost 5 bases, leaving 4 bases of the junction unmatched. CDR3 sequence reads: CSVPGLLTGELFF. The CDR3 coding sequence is TGCAGCGTTCCGGGACTACTCACCGGGGAGCTGTTTTTT.

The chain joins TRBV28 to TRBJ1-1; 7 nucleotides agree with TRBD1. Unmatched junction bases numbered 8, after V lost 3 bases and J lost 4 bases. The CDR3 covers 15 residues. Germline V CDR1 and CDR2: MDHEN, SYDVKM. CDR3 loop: CASSLRGRFGTEAFF. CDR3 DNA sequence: TGTGCCAGCAGTTTGAGGGGGCGCTTTGGCACTGAAGCTTTCTTT.

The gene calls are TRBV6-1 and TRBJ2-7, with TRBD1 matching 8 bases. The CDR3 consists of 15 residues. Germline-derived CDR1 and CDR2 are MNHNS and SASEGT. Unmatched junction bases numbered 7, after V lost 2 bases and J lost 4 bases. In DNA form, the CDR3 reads TGTGCCAGCAGTGAATGGGTCAGGGGGCTTTACGAGCAGTACTTC. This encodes CASSEWVRGLYEQYF.

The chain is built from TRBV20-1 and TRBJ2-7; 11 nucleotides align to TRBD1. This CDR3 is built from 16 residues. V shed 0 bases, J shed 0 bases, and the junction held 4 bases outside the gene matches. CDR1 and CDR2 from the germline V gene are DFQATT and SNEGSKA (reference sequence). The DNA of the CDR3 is TGCAGTGCTAGAGACGGACAGGGGGCCTACTCCTACGAGCAGTACTTC. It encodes CSARDGQGAYSYEQYF.

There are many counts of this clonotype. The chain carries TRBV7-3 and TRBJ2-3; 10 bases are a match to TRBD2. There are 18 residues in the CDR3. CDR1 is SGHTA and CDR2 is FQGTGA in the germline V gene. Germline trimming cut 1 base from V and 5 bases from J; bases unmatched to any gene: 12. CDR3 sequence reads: CASSLRGISGGAKDTQYF. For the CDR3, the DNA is TGTGCCAGCAGCTTAAGGGGAATCAGCGGGGGGGCCAAAGATACGCAGTATTTT.

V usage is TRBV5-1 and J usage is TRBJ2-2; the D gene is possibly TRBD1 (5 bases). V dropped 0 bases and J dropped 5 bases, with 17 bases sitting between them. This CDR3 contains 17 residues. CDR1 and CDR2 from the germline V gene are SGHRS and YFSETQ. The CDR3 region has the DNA TGCGCCAGCAGCTTGGCCAGGGATGTCATTTTAACCGGGGAGCTGTTTTTT. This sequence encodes CASSLARDVILTGELFF.

The DNA of the CDR3 is TGTGCCAGCAGTCACGACAGGAAGGCCTATAATTCACCCCTCCACTTT. Its protein product is CASSHDRKAYNSPLHF. This chain uses TRBV6-2 or TRBV6-3 with TRBJ1-6; tentative D call: TRBD1 (6 bases). The V end was cut by 5 bases, the J end by 2 bases, with 13 bases between. This CDR3 region has 16 residues. Germline V lookup: CDR1 MNHEY, CDR2 SVGEGT.

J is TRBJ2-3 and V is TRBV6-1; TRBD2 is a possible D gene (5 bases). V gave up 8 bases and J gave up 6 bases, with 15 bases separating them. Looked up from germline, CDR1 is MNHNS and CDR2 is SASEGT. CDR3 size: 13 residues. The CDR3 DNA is TGTGCCAGCTGGACTGGTTTAGGGGATACGCAGTATTTT. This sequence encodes CASWTGLGDTQYF.

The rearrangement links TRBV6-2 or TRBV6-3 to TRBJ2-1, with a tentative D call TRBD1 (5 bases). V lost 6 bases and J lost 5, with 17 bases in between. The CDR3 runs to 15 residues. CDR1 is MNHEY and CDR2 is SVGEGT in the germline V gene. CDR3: CASSPRVGAHNEQFF. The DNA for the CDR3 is TGTGCCAGCAGCCCCAGGGTAGGGGCCCACAATGAGCAGTTCTTC.

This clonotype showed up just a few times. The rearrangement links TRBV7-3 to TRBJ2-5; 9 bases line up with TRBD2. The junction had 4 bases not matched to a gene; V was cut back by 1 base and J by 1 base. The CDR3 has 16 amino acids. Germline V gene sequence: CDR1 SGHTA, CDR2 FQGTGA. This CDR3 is CASSLSSGGVQETQYF. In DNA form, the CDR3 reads TGTGCCAGCAGCTTAAGTAGCGGGGGAGTCCAAGAGACCCAGTACTTC.

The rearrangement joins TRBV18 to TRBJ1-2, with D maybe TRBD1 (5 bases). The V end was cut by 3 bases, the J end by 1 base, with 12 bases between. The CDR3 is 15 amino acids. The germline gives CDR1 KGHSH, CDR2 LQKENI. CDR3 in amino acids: CASSPLTGFNYGYTF. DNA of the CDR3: TGTGCCAGCTCACCTTTAACAGGATTTAACTATGGCTACACCTTC.

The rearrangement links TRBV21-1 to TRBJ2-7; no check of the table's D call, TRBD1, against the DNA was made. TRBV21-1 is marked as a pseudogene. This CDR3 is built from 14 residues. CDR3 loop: CASSNETGAREQYV. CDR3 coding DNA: TGTGCCAGCAGCAATGAGACAGGGGCGCGGGAGCAGTACGTC.

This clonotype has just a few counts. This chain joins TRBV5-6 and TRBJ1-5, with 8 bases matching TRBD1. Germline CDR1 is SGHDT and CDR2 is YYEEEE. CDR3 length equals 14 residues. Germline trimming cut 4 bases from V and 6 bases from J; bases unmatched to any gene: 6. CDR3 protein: CASSLMTGAQPQHF. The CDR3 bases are TGTGCCAGCAGCCTGATGACAGGGGCTCAGCCCCAGCATTTT.

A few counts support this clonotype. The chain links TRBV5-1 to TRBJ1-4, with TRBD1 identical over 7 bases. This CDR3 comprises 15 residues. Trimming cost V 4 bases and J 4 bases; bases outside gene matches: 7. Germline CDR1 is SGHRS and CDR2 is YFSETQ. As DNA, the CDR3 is TGCGCCAGCAGCCAGGGGGGGTCGTATAATGAAAAACTGTTTTTT. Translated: CASSQGGSYNEKLFF.

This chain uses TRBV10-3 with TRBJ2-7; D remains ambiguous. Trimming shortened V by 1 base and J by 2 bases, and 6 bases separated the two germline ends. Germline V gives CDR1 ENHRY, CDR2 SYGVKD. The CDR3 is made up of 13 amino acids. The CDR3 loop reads CAISEFVTYEQYF. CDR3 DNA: TGTGCCATCAGTGAGTTTGTAACCTACGAGCAGTACTTC.

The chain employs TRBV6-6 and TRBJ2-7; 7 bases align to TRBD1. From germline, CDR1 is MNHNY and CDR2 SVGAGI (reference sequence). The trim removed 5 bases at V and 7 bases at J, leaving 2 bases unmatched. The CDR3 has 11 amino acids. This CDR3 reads CASSPDREQYF. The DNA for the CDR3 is TGTGCCAGCAGTCCGGACAGGGAGCAGTACTTC.

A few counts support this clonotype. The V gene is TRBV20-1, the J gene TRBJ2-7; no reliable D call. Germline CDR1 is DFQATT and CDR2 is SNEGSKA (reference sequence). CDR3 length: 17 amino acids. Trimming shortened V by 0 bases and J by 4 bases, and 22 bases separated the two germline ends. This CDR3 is CSARDHSRGPRVYEQYF. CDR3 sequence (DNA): TGCAGTGCTAGAGATCATAGCCGTGGACCTAGGGTTTACGAGCAGTACTTC.

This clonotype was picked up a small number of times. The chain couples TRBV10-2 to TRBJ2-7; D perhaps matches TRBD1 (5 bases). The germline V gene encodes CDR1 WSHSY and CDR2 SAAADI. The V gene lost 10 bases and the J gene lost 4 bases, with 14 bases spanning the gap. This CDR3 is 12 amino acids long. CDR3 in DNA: TGCGCCACCCGACAGACCCCTTACGAGCAGTACGTC. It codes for CATRQTPYEQYV.

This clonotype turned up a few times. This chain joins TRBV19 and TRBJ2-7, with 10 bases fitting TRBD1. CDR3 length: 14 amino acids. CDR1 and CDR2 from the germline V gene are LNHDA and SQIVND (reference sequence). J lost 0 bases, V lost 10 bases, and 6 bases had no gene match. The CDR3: CATSGQGVSYEQYF. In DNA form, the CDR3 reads TGTGCCACCTCTGGACAGGGGGTCTCCTACGAGCAGTACTTC.

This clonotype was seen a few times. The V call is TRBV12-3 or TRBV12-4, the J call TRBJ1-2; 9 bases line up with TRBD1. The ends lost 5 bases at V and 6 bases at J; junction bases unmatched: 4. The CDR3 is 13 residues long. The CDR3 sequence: CASSPTGGNGYTF. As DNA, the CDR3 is TGTGCCAGCAGTCCCACAGGGGGCAATGGCTACACCTTC.

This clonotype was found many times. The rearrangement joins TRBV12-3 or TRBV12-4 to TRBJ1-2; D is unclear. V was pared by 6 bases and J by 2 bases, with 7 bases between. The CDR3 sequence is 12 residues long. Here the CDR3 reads CASSQTNYGYTF. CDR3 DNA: TGTGCCAGCAGCCAAACCAACTATGGCTACACCTTC.

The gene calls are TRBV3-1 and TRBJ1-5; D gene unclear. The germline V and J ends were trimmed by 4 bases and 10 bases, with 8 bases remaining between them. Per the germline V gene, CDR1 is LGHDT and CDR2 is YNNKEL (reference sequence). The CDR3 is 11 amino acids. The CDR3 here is CASSPQGPQHF. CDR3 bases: TGTGCCAGCAGCCCTCAAGGCCCCCAGCATTTT.

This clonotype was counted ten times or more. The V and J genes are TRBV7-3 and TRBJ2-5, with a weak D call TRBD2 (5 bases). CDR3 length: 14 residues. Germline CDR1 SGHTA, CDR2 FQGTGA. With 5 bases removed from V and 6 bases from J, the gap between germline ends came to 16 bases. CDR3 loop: CASSPPGKDQTQYF. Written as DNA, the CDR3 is TGTGCCAGCAGCCCCCCCGGGAAAGATCAGACCCAGTACTTC.